A selection of T cell receptor beta chains follows, all from one sample in a study of cytomegalovirus exposure and HLA in healthy donors. Data came from immunoSEQ multiplex PCR; TCRdb stores just in-frame clones and leaves some out. The table has over 100,000 clones, roughly 63% seen once. Material: PBMCs. All receptors derive from a middle-aged man in good health and CMV-seropositive. CDR3s leave out the opening cysteine and the closing phenylalanine or tryptophan.

cdr3_aa	j_call	v_call
ASSILGGTEAF	TRBJ1-1	TRBV19
ASSLQGELGEAF	TRBJ1-1	TRBV6-1
ASSSGDRRTWMNTEAF	TRBJ1-1	TRBV27
ASSPPGQHNQPQH	TRBJ1-5	TRBV18
ASSLPAPSTDTQY	TRBJ2-3	TRBV5-1
ASSQDPGGQRTNSPLH	TRBJ1-6	TRBV4-2
ASSLSGGSETQY	TRBJ2-5	TRBV5-1
ASSSGTQSNQPQH	TRBJ1-5	TRBV5-1
ASSTGQGLF	TRBJ1-4	TRBV19
SVRQGDQPQH	TRBJ1-5	TRBV29-1
ASSAGRTQETQY	TRBJ2-5	TRBV7-8
ASSQDFRTPYEQY	TRBJ2-7	TRBV14
ASSPEGSGGTQY	TRBJ2-3	TRBV5-1
ASSLRQGEGYT	TRBJ1-2	TRBV14
ASSVVPENSPLH	TRBJ1-6	TRBV9
AWSQSYARGYT	TRBJ1-2	TRBV30
ASSSRQGAYTGELF	TRBJ2-2	TRBV7-8
SVDSSASYEQY	TRBJ2-7	TRBV29-1
ASSGTEGWETQY	TRBJ2-5	TRBV28
ASSDRGPYNEQF	TRBJ2-1	TRBV6-1
ASSLVGLRGNEQY	TRBJ2-7	TRBV7-2
ASSIREWEAAF	TRBJ1-1	TRBV19
ASRSGQNTGELF	TRBJ2-2	TRBV28
ASSLGRYGYT	TRBJ1-2	TRBV5-1
AISGTGTNTEAF	TRBJ1-1	TRBV10-3
ASSQGDSQSGGYT	TRBJ1-2	TRBV4-2
ASSQPGQGTETQY	TRBJ2-5	TRBV5-8
ASSPTAGTGGTEAF	TRBJ1-1	TRBV27
ASSLVGTVWTVAF	TRBJ1-1	TRBV7-2
ASTSTSGAWETQY	TRBJ2-5	TRBV6-5
AGGRQGAPYNEQF	TRBJ2-1	TRBV7-6
ASGRGLAGGETQY	TRBJ2-5	TRBV12-5
TSSQDRPSRYEQY	.	TRBV1
ASSEVETTEAF	TRBJ1-1	TRBV2
ASSLGTTASYEQY	TRBJ2-7	TRBV5-1
ASSFSPAGSVGEQY	TRBJ2-7	TRBV7-2